The TCR beta chain described here comes from a study of cytomegalovirus exposure and HLA in healthy donors. Study results and limitations: Productive rates of about 87% or about 30% were seen for most TCR beta V segments in an earlier analysis. For TCR beta chains, V- and J-gene trimming was later linked to a missense DCLRE1C variant.

Concerning this clone: Its antigen is still unknown.

The CDR3 covers 17 residues. The junction had 12 bases not matched to a gene; V was cut back by 7 bases and J by 2 bases. The germline CDR1 and CDR2 sequences are SGDLS and YYNGEE. PCR used 60 Vbeta primers and 13 Jbeta primers. The method was immunoSEQ multiplex PCR; TCRdb's version includes in-frame clones alone and lacks a portion of them. The table records under 250,000 clones, 70% to 90% of them present only once. Healthy donors of bone marrow made up the group. Sequenced sample: PBMCs. V and J are TRBV9 and TRBJ2-3, with 11 bases lining up with TRBD2. The TCR originated in a girl aged 2-10 years in good health and CMV-seronegative. The CDR3 reads CASSDSTTSGVTDTQYF. CDR3 sequence (DNA): TGTGCCAGCTCCGATTCCACGACTAGCGGGGTCACAGATACGCAGTATTTT.